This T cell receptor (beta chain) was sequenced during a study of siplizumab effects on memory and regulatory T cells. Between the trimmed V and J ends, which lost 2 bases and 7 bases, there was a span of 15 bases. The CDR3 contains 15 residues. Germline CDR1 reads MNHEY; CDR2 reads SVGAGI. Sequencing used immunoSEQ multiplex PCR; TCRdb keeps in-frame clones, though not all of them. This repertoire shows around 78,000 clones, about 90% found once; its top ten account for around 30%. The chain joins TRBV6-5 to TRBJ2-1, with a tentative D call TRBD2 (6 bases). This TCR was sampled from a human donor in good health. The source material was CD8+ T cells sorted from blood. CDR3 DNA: TGTGCCAGCAGTTACATTGCGGGGTCAGTAAATGAGCAGTTCTTC. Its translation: CASSYIAGSVNEQFF.